In this sample, the clone carrying this T cell receptor (beta chain) turned up many times. The sample is drawn from a study of T cells after yellow fever vaccination. From the 5' RACE reads, TCRdb called clonotypes with MiXCR, one entry per CDR3 protein. The profile shows about 63,000 distinct CDR3 sequences, approximately 7.4% of them singletons. Here the sequenced sample was CD8+ T cells sorted from PBMCs, taken 15 days after the yellow fever booster vaccination. This receptor was obtained from a man aged 30 to 39 who received the YFV17D yellow fever vaccine.

CDR3 in amino acids: CASSLVTEGGETQYF. The CDR3 DNA follows: TGTGCCAGCAGCTTGGTCACTGAGGGAGGTGAGACCCAGTACTTC. This rearrangement joins TRBV7-6 to TRBJ2-5; perhaps TRBD2 as D (6 bases). The length of the CDR3 is 15 residues. Germline V gene lookup returns CDR1 SGHVS and CDR2 FNYEAQ. V was trimmed by 3 bases and J by 5 bases, leaving 16 bases between them.